There are many counts of the clone carrying this T cell receptor beta chain. This sample is drawn from a study of type 1 and type 2 diabetes patients. Whole-study context: The cohort mixed type 1 diabetes, type 2 diabetes and nondiabetic donors. CD4+ or CD8+ T cells were positively selected from PBMCs with microbeads.

Germline CDR1 and CDR2: MGHDK and SYGVNS. The V end lost 1 base, the J end lost 1 base, and 7 bases lay between the germline ends. This CDR3 region has 14 residues. PCR was run on genomic DNA. The TCR beta CDR3 region was amplified using 30 forward and 13 reverse primers. TCRdb used MiXCR to reprocess the multiplex PCR reads, holding one entry per CDR3 protein. The sample includes 250,000 to 300,000 distinct CDR3 sequences, approximately 45% seen only once; the top ten take around 15%. The rearrangement links TRBV25-1 to TRBJ2-5; D is uncertain. This TCR was recovered from a man between 18 and 29 years old with type 2 diabetes. Source material: peripheral blood mononuclear cells (PBMCs). The CDR3 sequence is CASSELRSQETQYF. The CDR3 DNA reads TGTGCCAGCAGTGAATTGAGGAGCCAAGAGACCCAGTACTTC. The full variable domain, in which reference TRBV25-1 and TRBJ2-5 provide the parts outside the CDR3, is EADIYQTPRYLVIGTGKKITLECSQTMGHDKMYWYQQDPGMELHLIHYSYGVNSTEKGDLSSESTVSRIRTEHFPLTLESARPSHTSQYLCASSELRSQETQYFGPGTRLLVL.